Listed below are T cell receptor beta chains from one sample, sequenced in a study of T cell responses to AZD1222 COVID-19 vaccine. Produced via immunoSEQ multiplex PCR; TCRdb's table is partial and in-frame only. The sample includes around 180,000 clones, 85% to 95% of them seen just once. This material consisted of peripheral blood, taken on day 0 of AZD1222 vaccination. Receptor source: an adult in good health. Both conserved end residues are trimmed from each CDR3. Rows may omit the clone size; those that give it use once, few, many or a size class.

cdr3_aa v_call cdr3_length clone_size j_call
ASSVEDRNYGYT TRBV9 12 . TRBJ1-2
ASSPVWAYGYT TRBV18 11 . TRBJ1-2
ASDSGANVLT TRBV2 10 . TRBJ2-6
ASSSIRTGGAF TRBV7-8 11 . TRBJ1-1
ASSPQGSGNTIY TRBV4-3 12 . TRBJ1-3
ASWTRGVYEQY TRBV6-5 11 . TRBJ2-7
ASSQEPSGTSYNEQF TRBV3-1/TRBV3-2 15 . TRBJ2-1
ASSSTSSGASTDTQY TRBV6-2/TRBV6-3 15 . TRBJ2-3
ASSLFTGTSPNEQF TRBV5-4 14 . TRBJ2-1
ATSTGTGGMGSILPSYNEQF TRBV24-1 20 . TRBJ2-1
ASRGLAGASGNEQF TRBV19 14 . TRBJ2-1
ASSVSSEQF TRBV9 9 . TRBJ2-1
ASSFGIQETQY TRBV11-2 11 . TRBJ2-5
ASSPRAGEQY TRBV7-9 10 . TRBJ2-7
ASSKVGLAGGTQSYEQY TRBV21-1 17 . TRBJ2-7
ASSLDGWNEQF TRBV27 11 . TRBJ2-1
ASSWKTSGRYNEQF TRBV7-3 14 . TRBJ2-1
ASAYRRGVNASPLH TRBV2 14 . TRBJ1-6
ASSQVGGRNTEAF TRBV4-3 13 . TRBJ1-1
DKPGLAEMKFQETQY TRBV5-4 15 . TRBJ2-5
ASRPPTGAEQY TRBV10-2 11 . TRBJ2-7
ASATGTSVSTDTQY TRBV9 14 . TRBJ2-3
ASSQVFLTPSGNTIY TRBV3-1/TRBV3-2 15 . TRBJ1-3
ASSSIGSRDSYEQY TRBV7-9 14 . TRBJ2-7
ASSIRDRDGDEQF TRBV19 13 . TRBJ2-1
ASSKTGLGLSNEKLF TRBV21-1 15 once TRBJ1-4
ASSLAGKGYEQF TRBV5-1 12 . TRBJ2-1
ASSYPGPYEQY TRBV28 11 . TRBJ2-7
ASSLGILSGRGYEQF TRBV5-1 15 . TRBJ2-1
ATSDVAGGSYTQY TRBV24-1 13 . TRBJ2-3
ASNFTGDEQY TRBV12-3/TRBV12-4 10 . TRBJ2-7
ASRRTGGNSPLH TRBV19 12 . TRBJ1-6
ASSERGGNEQF TRBV6-1 11 . TRBJ2-1
ASSKGLAGNNEQF TRBV5-4 13 . TRBJ2-1
ASSPAGKLF TRBV28 9 few TRBJ1-4
ASSSPGSDTQY TRBV5-1 11 . TRBJ2-3
ASSLRQIGTGELF TRBV5-6 13 . TRBJ2-2
ASSLAQASSYEQY TRBV11-2 13 . TRBJ2-7
ASSKTGDRYEQY TRBV19 12 . TRBJ2-7
ASSRAYNYGYT TRBV14 11 . TRBJ1-2
ASSLDPGAPTGPNTEAF TRBV11-2 17 . TRBJ1-1
ASSAGTGGAEAF TRBV6-4 12 . TRBJ1-1
ASRSRGGYT TRBV12-3/TRBV12-4 9 . TRBJ1-2
ASITEGQGTPSHEQF TRBV4-3 15 . TRBJ2-1
ASSSTRPSHEQF TRBV7-3 12 . TRBJ2-1
ASSTTGGTYEQY TRBV19 12 . TRBJ2-7
ASSNLQGAYEQY TRBV21-1 12 . TRBJ2-7
ASSDTGWGSTEAF TRBV28 13 . TRBJ1-1
ASSIGTGKAEAF TRBV6-6 12 . TRBJ1-1
ASSRGQGSNQPQH TRBV19 13 . TRBJ1-5
ASSLYNPGRTGGKLF TRBV27 15 . TRBJ1-4
ASSLGGRAGNTIY TRBV5-6 13 . TRBJ1-3
ASSYSGGWYEQY TRBV6-5 12 . TRBJ2-7
ASSFGTGRNQPQH TRBV7-8 13 . TRBJ1-5
ASTPSGGYNEQF TRBV9 12 . TRBJ2-1
ASSFPGQGYEQY TRBV28 12 once TRBJ2-7
ASSAGQLYEQY TRBV2 11 few TRBJ2-7
ASSIQETQY TRBV7-9 9 . TRBJ2-5
ASSSTGLAQSYEQY TRBV3-1/TRBV3-2 14 once TRBJ2-7